The 13 T cell receptor beta chains given below trace back to one sample, sequenced in a study of cytomegalovirus exposure and HLA in healthy donors. PCR employed 60 Vbeta and 13 Jbeta primers. Produced via immunoSEQ multiplex PCR; TCRdb's table is partial and in-frame only. In total, the table holds 100,000 to 150,000 clones. The source material was PBMCs. These receptors were obtained from a man younger than 30 in good health and CMV-seronegative.

This chain connects TRBV10-2 to TRBJ1-5, with TRBD1 matching over 7 bases. V lost 5 bases and J lost 2; bases outside the gene matches: 3. This CDR3 has 14 amino acids. Germline assignment: CDR1 WSHSY and CDR2 SAAADI. CDR3 protein: CASSRGTGNQPQHF. The CDR3 DNA reads TGCGCCAGCAGTCGGGGGACAGGCAATCAGCCCCAGCATTTT.

The rearrangement links TRBV2 to TRBJ1-2, with D maybe TRBD1 (5 bases). Germline CDR1 SNHLY, CDR2 FYNNEI. This CDR3 comprises 12 residues. V was cut by 4 bases and J by 6 bases, with 9 bases left in between. The CDR3, as DNA: TGTGCCAGCAGTGGTAGGGGCCATGGCTACACCTTC. Translated, it gives CASSGRGHGYTF. The whole variable domain, filled in from reference TRBV2 and TRBJ1-2, reads EPEVTQTPSHQVTQMGQEVILRCVPISNHLYFYWYRQILGQKVEFLVSFYNNEISEKSEIFDDQFSVERPDGSNFTLKIRSTKLEDSAMYFCASSGRGHGYTFGSGTRLTVV.

The rearrangement joins TRBV5-1 to TRBJ1-1; 10 bases are a match to TRBD1. This CDR3 is built from 17 residues. Trimming removed 5 bases from V and 1 base from J; junction bases left unmatched: 11. The germline V gene has CDR1 SGHRS and CDR2 YFSETQ. In DNA form, the CDR3 reads TGCGCCAGCAGATGGACCGGGACAGGGGCCCAGAACACTGAAGCTTTCTTT. This encodes CASRWTGTGAQNTEAFF.

The J gene is TRBJ2-7, the V gene TRBV25-1; 7 nucleotides align to TRBD1. The germline gives CDR1 MGHDK, CDR2 SYGVNS. This CDR3 is built from 12 residues. Trimming took 4 bases from V and 4 from J; bases not matched to a gene: 1. CDR3 region: CASSATGYEQYF. CDR3 DNA: TGTGCCAGCAGTGCGACAGGGTACGAGCAGTACTTC.

This chain's CDR3 is CASSSQGSEAFF. CDR3 DNA: TGTGCCAGCAGCTCTCAGGGCTCTGAAGCTTTCTTT. This rearrangement joins TRBV7-9 to TRBJ1-1; tentative D call: TRBD1 (5 bases). The CDR3 spans 12 residues. The V end lost 4 bases, the J end lost 6 bases, and 9 bases lay between the germline ends. Germline CDR1 is SEHNR and CDR2 is FQNEAQ (reference sequence).

This rearrangement joins TRBV4-1 to TRBJ1-2; D call uncertain. Trimming stripped 4 bases from V and 0 bases from J, with 12 bases between. CDR3 size: 15 residues. From germline, CDR1 is MGHRA and CDR2 YSYEKL. The chain's CDR3 is CASSLNPIANYGYTF. As DNA, the CDR3 is TGCGCCAGCAGCCTTAACCCGATAGCTAACTATGGCTACACCTTC.

The chain employs TRBV27 and TRBJ2-3, with a weak D call TRBD2 (6 bases). V lost 5 bases, J lost 1 base, and 19 bases lay in between. The germline V gene encodes CDR1 MNHEY and CDR2 SMNVEV (reference sequence). CDR3 length: 17 residues. The CDR3 reads CASSRHQRGLGTDTQYF. CDR3 coding DNA: TGTGCCAGCAGTAGACACCAACGGGGACTGGGCACAGATACGCAGTATTTT.

This chain connects TRBV9 to TRBJ2-2, with D perhaps matching TRBD2 (5 bases). Looked up from germline, CDR1 is SGDLS and CDR2 is YYNGEE. Trimming pared 4 bases from V and 2 bases from J, leaving 12 bases between. The CDR3 contains 15 residues. CDR3 sequence reads: CASSLVEGNTGELFF. The CDR3 DNA sequence: TGTGCCAGCAGCCTCGTAGAGGGAAACACCGGGGAGCTGTTTTTT.

The CDR3 DNA reads TGTGCCAGCAGCTCGGGACTAGCGGGATCCCGGTACAATGAGCAGTTCTTC. It is translated as CASSSGLAGSRYNEQFF. The chain joins TRBV11-2 to TRBJ2-1; 13 bases agree with TRBD2. This CDR3 has 17 residues. V lost 4 bases to trimming and J lost 4 bases; unmatched junction nucleotides: 7. Germline assignment: CDR1 SGHAT and CDR2 FQNNGV. The whole variable domain, remainder taken from reference TRBV11-2 and TRBJ2-1, is EAGVAQSPRYKIIEKRQSVAFWCNPISGHATLYWYQQILGQGPKLLIQFQNNGVVDDSQLPKDRFSAERLKGVDSTLKIQPAKLEDSAVYLCASSSGLAGSRYNEQFFGPGTRLTVL.

The chain is built from TRBV18 and TRBJ1-2, with 8 nucleotides matching TRBD1. The CDR3 is 14 amino acids. Germline V gene lookup returns CDR1 KGHSH and CDR2 LQKENI. With 2 bases clipped from V and 8 bases from J, the junction kept 7 bases outside the gene matches. The CDR3 reads CASSPASQGDGYTF. The CDR3 DNA is TGTGCCAGCTCACCAGCGTCACAGGGGGACGGCTACACCTTC.

The chain couples TRBV28 to TRBJ1-5; weak D call: TRBD1 (6 bases). Germline lookup yields CDR1 MDHEN and CDR2 SYDVKM. V lost 6 bases and J lost 0, with 9 bases in between. The CDR3 loop spans 14 amino acids. DNA for the CDR3: TGTGCCAGCAGGAGACAGGTTAGCAATCAGCCCCAGCATTTT. Protein product: CASRRQVSNQPQHF.

This sequence joins TRBV6-4 and TRBJ1-2; possibly TRBD1 for D (5 bases). The germline V and J ends were trimmed by 6 bases and 7 bases, with 18 bases remaining between them. The germline gives CDR1 MRHNA, CDR2 SNTAGT. The CDR3 is 14 residues long. In DNA, the CDR3 is TGTGCCAGCAGCGCGGGGAGAAGGGGCTCTGGCTACACCTTC. This encodes CASSAGRRGSGYTF.

This chain links TRBV7-9 with TRBJ2-1; weak D call: TRBD2 (6 bases). The CDR3 is 16 residues long. CDR1 and CDR2 from the germline V gene are SEHNR and FQNEAQ (reference sequence). Trimming shortened V by 5 bases and J by 1 base, and 15 bases separated the two germline ends. The DNA for the CDR3 is TGTGCCAGCAGCCGGAGGTTAGCGGAGTCCTACAATGAGCAGTTCTTC. This encodes CASSRRLAESYNEQFF.